These 11 T cell receptor beta chains came from one sample sequenced in a study of cytomegalovirus exposure and HLA in healthy donors. This table comes from immunoSEQ multiplex PCR, and its TCRdb copy is limited to in-frame clones, with some not included. The table has tens of thousands of clones, about 94% seen once; the top ten hold around 3.5%. The sequenced material came from PBMCs. Receptors originate from a woman between 18 and 29 years old in good health and CMV-seropositive.

V is TRBV4-2 and J is TRBJ2-7, with 7 bases lining up with TRBD1. Germline V gene sequence: CDR1 LGHNA, CDR2 YNFKEQ. V lost 3 bases and J lost 4; bases outside the gene matches: 12. CDR3 length equals 16 residues. CDR3 residues: CASSQTNRGLVYEQYF. The CDR3 DNA sequence: TGTGCCAGCAGCCAGACCAACAGGGGATTGGTATACGAGCAGTACTTC.

This clone appeared once. This sequence joins TRBV18 and TRBJ2-1; a possible D gene is TRBD1 (5 bases). The CDR3 is 16 amino acids. Germline assignment: CDR1 KGHSH and CDR2 LQKENI. V dropped 4 bases and J dropped 0 bases, with 13 bases sitting between them. The CDR3 DNA reads TGTGCCAGCTCACTTTTAAGGGGTAGCTCCTACAATGAGCAGTTCTTC. Amino acids: CASSLLRGSSYNEQFF. Using reference TRBV18 and TRBJ2-1 for the parts outside the CDR3, the full variable domain is NAGVMQNPRHLVRRRGQEARLRCSPMKGHSHVYWYRQLPEEGLKFMVYLQKENIIDESGMPKERFSAEFPKEGPSILRIQQVVRGDSAAYFCASSLLRGSSYNEQFFGPGTRLTVL.

The chain links TRBV5-4 to TRBJ1-6; D uncertain. Germline assignment: CDR1 SGHNT and CDR2 YYREEE (reference sequence). V gave up 5 bases and J gave up 9 bases, with 15 bases separating them. This CDR3 has 14 residues. In DNA, the CDR3 is TGTGCCAGCAGTACCCGAGCGCTGGGTTCACCCCTCCACTTT. It encodes CASSTRALGSPLHF.

J is TRBJ2-2 and V is TRBV19; TRBD1 matches at 7 bases. The CDR3 totals 15 residues. Germline CDR1 is LNHDA and CDR2 is SQIVND (reference sequence). After removal of 4 bases from V and 4 bases from J, the junction contained 6 bases not matched to a gene. Written as DNA, the CDR3 is TGTGCCAGTAGTACCCGGACAGGAGGCACCGGGGAGCTGTTTTTT. It yields the protein CASSTRTGGTGELFF.

This clone was seen once. V is TRBV5-4 and J is TRBJ2-1; D remains ambiguous. V lost 1 base and J 2 bases, leaving 7 bases between the germline ends. Looked up from germline, CDR1 is SGHNT and CDR2 is YYREEE (reference sequence). The CDR3 is made up of 14 amino acids. The CDR3 sequence is CASSLTPTYNEQFF. Written as DNA, the CDR3 is TGTGCCAGCAGCTTGACCCCTACCTACAATGAGCAGTTCTTC.

The chain joins TRBV19 to TRBJ2-7; the D gene is possibly TRBD2 (6 bases). This CDR3 region has 17 residues. Germline lookup yields CDR1 LNHDA and CDR2 SQIVND (reference sequence). V was cut by 5 bases and J by 2 bases, with 22 bases left in between. The DNA for the CDR3 is TGTGCCAGTAGTCCCGCGGCCGGGAGCGGTAGTGCCTACGAGCAGTACTTC. It is translated as CASSPAAGSGSAYEQYF.

V is TRBV6-1 and J is TRBJ2-1; D is possibly TRBD2 (6 bases). V was trimmed by 2 bases and J by 5 bases, leaving 19 bases between them. The CDR3 consists of 17 residues. Germline V lookup: CDR1 MNHNS, CDR2 SASEGT. The CDR3 DNA reads TGTGCCAGCAGTGAATCGGGAAAGACTAGGTTCCACAATGAGCAGTTCTTC. It translates to CASSESGKTRFHNEQFF.

This chain links TRBV6-1 with TRBJ1-1; a possible D gene is TRBD1 (6 bases). This CDR3 has 15 amino acids. Germline CDR1 is MNHNS and CDR2 is SASEGT. Trimming removed 7 bases at V and 0 bases at J, with 15 bases between. CDR3 in DNA: TGTGCCAGCACCCCGGACAGATTTATGAACACTGAAGCTTTCTTT. Translated, it gives CASTPDRFMNTEAFF.

The gene calls are TRBV28 and TRBJ2-5, with D possibly TRBD2 on 5 matching bases. Germline V gene data show CDR1 as MDHEN and CDR2 as SYDVKM. The CDR3 covers 14 residues. The V end lost 6 bases, the J end lost 5 bases, and 16 bases lay between the germline ends. Here the CDR3 DNA reads TGTGCCAGCAGGGCGGGCCCAGAGGCGGAGACCCAGTACTTC. This codes for CASRAGPEAETQYF.

This chain joins TRBV14 and TRBJ2-1, with 8 positions matching TRBD1. The germline CDR1 and CDR2 sequences are SGHDN and FVKESK. J gave up 11 bases and V 5 bases, and 8 bases lay outside the gene matches. The CDR3 contains 13 residues. This chain's CDR3 is CASSLDRVLQQFF. The CDR3 DNA sequence: TGTGCCAGCAGCTTGGACAGGGTTCTTCAGCAGTTCTTC.

The V and J genes are TRBV10-3 and TRBJ2-1; 8 bases fit TRBD2. The V gene end was trimmed by 3 bases and the J gene end by 5 bases; junction bases not matched to a gene: 6. From germline, CDR1 is ENHRY and CDR2 SYGVKD. This CDR3 has 15 amino acids. The CDR3 DNA is TGTGCCATCAGTGAAGCGGGGGCCGTCAACAATGAGCAGTTCTTC. Residues: CAISEAGAVNNEQFF.